This TCR beta chain is drawn from a study of blood T cell repertoires in COVID-19. V lost 5 bases and J 5 bases, leaving 16 bases between the germline ends. The germline V gene has CDR1 SGHTA and CDR2 FQGNSA. This CDR3 is built from 15 residues. Donors in Cohort 3 counted as recovered after two negative PCRs, clearance, or symptom resolution. TCRdb's table, derived via immunoSEQ multiplex PCR, lists solely in-frame clones and lacks some. The sample consists of 200,000 or so clones, around 81% of them appearing once. The chain joins TRBV7-2 to TRBJ1-5; D ambiguous. Material: PBMCs or T cells enriched from blood (not recorded which). The sequence derives from a man between 40 and 49 years old who had recovered from COVID-19. The CDR3 loop reads CASSLVSTADQPQHF. CDR3 sequence (DNA): TGTGCCAGCAGCCTTGTTAGTACAGCCGATCAGCCCCAGCATTTT.